This entry lists 31 T cell receptor beta chains sequenced from one sample in a study of OX40 agonist ivuxolimab in advanced cancers. Method: immunoSEQ multiplex PCR; TCRdb's copy keeps in-frame clones and lacks some. This table has roughly 58,000 clones, around 77% appearing once. The sample consisted of CD4+ or CD8+ T cells sorted from blood, taken in a trial of the OX40 agonist ivuxolimab. The receptors here all came from an adult with an advanced solid tumor such as melanoma, head and neck, liver or kidney cancer.

The chain links TRBV7-2 to TRBJ1-1; D possibly corresponds to TRBD1 (5 bases). Trimming left V 7 bases short and J 1 base short, with 10 bases between. CDR3 size: 13 residues. Looked up from germline, CDR1 is SGHTA and CDR2 is FQGNSA. For the CDR3, the DNA is TGTGCCAGCACCAAACAGGCGAACACTGAAGCTTTCTTT. Translating gives CASTKQANTEAFF.

The V call is TRBV28, the J call TRBJ2-3; D not resolved. The length of the CDR3 is 13 residues. Per the germline V gene, CDR1 is MDHEN and CDR2 is SYDVKM. V was shortened by 4 bases and J by 4 bases, with 9 bases between the two germline ends. CDR3 amino acids: CASSSEIADTQYF. CDR3 nucleotide sequence: TGTGCCAGCAGTTCAGAAATCGCAGATACGCAGTATTTT.

The chain recombines TRBV5-1 with TRBJ2-5; 8 bases line up with TRBD2. V trimming: 5 bases; J trimming: 0 bases; junction bases outside the gene matches: 3. The CDR3 runs to 14 residues. Germline loops: CDR1 SGHRS, CDR2 YFSETQ. The CDR3 here is CASSYSGDQETQYF. The CDR3 DNA follows: TGCGCCAGCAGTTATAGCGGGGACCAAGAGACCCAGTACTTC. Variable domain in full (rest from reference TRBV5-1 and TRBJ2-5): KAGVTQTPRYLIKTRGQQVTLSCSPISGHRSVSWYQQTPGQGLQFLFEYFSETQRNKGNFPGRFSGRQFSNSRSEMNVSTLELGDSALYLCASSYSGDQETQYFGPGTRLLVL.

The chain links TRBV19 to TRBJ2-2; a possible D gene is TRBD1 (5 bases). CDR3 length: 15 amino acids. Germline CDR1 reads LNHDA; CDR2 reads SQIVND (reference sequence). V lost 1 base, J lost 5 bases, and 11 bases lay in between. The chain's CDR3 is CASSIAGMETGELFF. DNA of the CDR3: TGTGCCAGTAGTATAGCAGGGATGGAGACCGGGGAGCTGTTTTTT.

This clone appeared a few times. The V gene is TRBV27, the J gene TRBJ2-7; D is tentatively TRBD1 or TRBD2 (5 bases each). V was trimmed by 2 bases and J by 5 bases, leaving 13 bases between them. The V gene's germline CDR1 is MNHEY and CDR2 SMNVEV (reference sequence). This CDR3 has 14 residues. The CDR3 region has the DNA TGTGCCAGCAGTTTACAACTAGGGGTTGACGAGCAGTACTTC. Translating it yields CASSLQLGVDEQYF.

The chain recombines TRBV5-4 with TRBJ1-1, with 7 nucleotides matching TRBD1. In germline, CDR1 is SGHNT, CDR2 YYREEE (reference sequence). Trimming took 1 base from V and 11 from J; bases not matched to a gene: 8. The CDR3 length is 13 residues. CDR3 DNA: TGTGCCAGCAGCTTGAGGACAGGATTTATGGCTTTCTTT. Encoded protein: CASSLRTGFMAFF.

V gene TRBV7-2 combines with J gene TRBJ2-1, with 7 bases that match TRBD2. The CDR3 is made up of 11 amino acids. Germline values: CDR1 SGHTA, CDR2 FQGNSA. V gave up 3 bases and J gave up 14 bases; unmatched junction bases: 4. CDR3 residues: CASSFVGGEFF. CDR3 nucleotides: TGTGCCAGCAGCTTCGTGGGGGGGGAGTTCTTC.

This chain connects TRBV7-8 to TRBJ1-2; TRBD1 is a possible D gene (5 bases). The CDR3 spans 13 residues. Trimming took 3 bases from V and 2 from J, leaving 7 bases between them. The germline CDR1 and CDR2 sequences are SGHVS and FQNEAQ. As DNA, the CDR3 is TGTGCCAGCAGCTTTGACAGCAACTATGGCTACACCTTC. This encodes CASSFDSNYGYTF.

The CDR3 nucleotides are TGTGCCAGCAGTGAAGTAGACATGGAGTGGGTCGCAGATACGCAGTATTTT. Translating gives CASSEVDMEWVADTQYF. The rearrangement links TRBV6-1 to TRBJ2-3, with D unclear. The CDR3 extends over 17 amino acids. Germline V gene lookup returns CDR1 MNHNS and CDR2 SASEGT. Trimming left V 1 base short and J 4 bases short, with 18 bases between.

The chain links TRBV10-1 to TRBJ1-6; D might be TRBD1 (5 bases). Germline V lookup: CDR1 WNHNN, CDR2 SYGVQD (reference sequence). The CDR3 covers 13 residues. V was trimmed by 6 bases and J by 7 bases, leaving 10 bases between them. The CDR3 sequence is CASSLDRNSPLHF. The CDR3 nucleotides are TGCGCCAGCAGCCTCGACAGAAATTCACCCCTCCACTTT.

This chain connects TRBV6-1 to TRBJ2-3; tentative D call: TRBD2 (6 bases). Germline CDR1 is MNHNS and CDR2 is SASEGT. This CDR3 contains 16 residues. V gave up 0 bases and J gave up 0 bases, with 10 bases separating them. The CDR3 region has the DNA TGTGCCAGCAGTGAAGCAGAGGGGACTAGCACAGATACGCAGTATTTT. Protein sequence: CASSEAEGTSTDTQYF.

The gene calls are TRBV2 and TRBJ1-4; TRBD1 might be the D (5 bases). This CDR3 comprises 13 residues. Germline V gives CDR1 SNHLY, CDR2 FYNNEI. The V and J ends lost 4 bases and 4 bases respectively, with 7 bases between them. This CDR3 reads CASSGQGNEKLFF. In nucleotides, the CDR3 is TGTGCCAGCAGTGGGCAGGGTAATGAAAAACTGTTTTTT. The full variable domain, in which reference TRBV2 and TRBJ1-4 provide the parts outside the CDR3, is EPEVTQTPSHQVTQMGQEVILRCVPISNHLYFYWYRQILGQKVEFLVSFYNNEISEKSEIFDDQFSVERPDGSNFTLKIRSTKLEDSAMYFCASSGQGNEKLFFGSGTQLSVL.

The chain links TRBV5-4 to TRBJ2-5, with D possibly matching TRBD2 (5 bases). Looked up from germline, CDR1 is SGHNT and CDR2 is YYREEE (reference sequence). The V and J ends lost 0 bases and 2 bases respectively, with 8 bases between them. This CDR3 has 14 residues. The chain's CDR3 is CASSLAGLQETQYF. CDR3 DNA: TGTGCCAGCAGCTTGGCGGGATTACAAGAGACCCAGTACTTC.

This sequence joins TRBV7-2 and TRBJ2-7; D might be TRBD2 (6 bases). Germline CDR1 is SGHTA and CDR2 is FQGNSA. Trimming took off 1 base at V and 0 bases at J, with 13 bases between the two ends. CDR3 length: 16 amino acids. CDR3 bases: TGTGCCAGCAGCTTAGGGAGGGCAGGAGTCTCCTACGAGCAGTACTTC. Amino acids: CASSLGRAGVSYEQYF.

This chain joins TRBV7-2 and TRBJ2-1; 7 nucleotides align to TRBD2. This CDR3 comprises 17 residues. Germline assignment: CDR1 SGHTA and CDR2 FQGNSA. J was trimmed by 2 bases and V by 5 bases; bases with no gene match: 12. The CDR3 coding sequence is TGTGCCAGCAGCCAGAGGTGGGGCGGGAGCACCTACAATGAGCAGTTCTTC. Its translation: CASSQRWGGSTYNEQFF.

Points on this clone: At one end, the junction sequence differs from germline, possibly due to a read error. CDR3 in amino acids: CASSSGRGAGATNEKLFF. The CDR3 region has the DNA TGTGCCAGCAGTAGCGGACGGGGGGCCGGTGCAACTAATGAAAAACTGTTTTTT. This chain links TRBV19 with TRBJ1-4; a possible D gene is TRBD1 (6 bases). This CDR3 has 18 residues. Germline V gives CDR1 LNHDA, CDR2 SQIVND (reference sequence).

The chain couples TRBV7-9 to TRBJ2-5; TRBD2 agrees at 10 bases. V gave up 6 bases and J gave up 4 bases; unmatched junction bases: 14. This CDR3 has 17 residues. Germline-derived CDR1 and CDR2 are SEHNR and FQNEAQ (reference sequence). The CDR3 bases are TGTGCCAGCAGAAGTGGAGCTCTAGCGGGAGTCGGAGAGACCCAGTACTTC. Its translation: CASRSGALAGVGETQYF.

The V call is TRBV5-6, the J call TRBJ2-3, with D unresolved. This CDR3 spans 11 amino acids. Germline V gene data show CDR1 as SGHDT and CDR2 as YYEEEE. The V end was cut by 0 bases, the J end by 10 bases, with 6 bases between. CDR3: CASSLEGPQYF. CDR3 nucleotide sequence: TGTGCCAGCAGCTTGGAGGGTCCGCAGTATTTT.

The chain joins TRBV7-2 to TRBJ2-1; D remains ambiguous. Per germline, CDR1 SGHTA and CDR2 FQGNSA. The CDR3 extends over 10 amino acids. The ends were cut back, 8 bases at V and 7 bases at J, with 6 bases in the middle. The DNA for the CDR3 is TGTGCCAGCGGGTTAAATGAGCAGTTCTTC. This sequence encodes CASGLNEQFF.

This clone was found a few times. The chain carries TRBV2 and TRBJ2-7; TRBD1 matches 11 bases. V lost 6 bases to trimming and J lost 4 bases; unmatched junction nucleotides: 8. This CDR3 has 15 residues. Germline V lookup: CDR1 SNHLY, CDR2 FYNNEI. Here the CDR3 DNA reads TGTGCCAGCAGACTAATGGACAGGGGGCTGTACGAGCAGTACTTC. This translates into CASRLMDRGLYEQYF.

The V call is TRBV18, the J call TRBJ1-1, with D possibly TRBD1 on 6 matching bases. Germline V lookup: CDR1 KGHSH, CDR2 LQKENI. This CDR3 region has 15 residues. V was trimmed by 2 bases and J by 3 bases, leaving 13 bases between them. DNA of the CDR3: TGTGCCAGCTCACCAGGGGGCGCGGTTCACACTGAAGCTTTCTTT. This gives the protein CASSPGGAVHTEAFF.

The V call is TRBV9, the J call TRBJ1-1, with D possibly TRBD1 on 5 matching bases. The CDR3 extends over 14 amino acids. The V and J ends lost 2 bases and 1 base respectively, with 9 bases between them. In germline, CDR1 is SGDLS, CDR2 YYNGEE. The CDR3 here is CASSVQGANTEAFF. The CDR3 DNA is TGTGCCAGCAGCGTCCAGGGAGCGAACACTGAAGCTTTCTTT.

The chain couples TRBV9 to TRBJ2-5, with TRBD2 matching 10 bases. V dropped 4 bases and J dropped 5; count of bases not matched to a gene: 14. Looked up from germline, CDR1 is SGDLS and CDR2 is YYNGEE. CDR3 length: 17 residues. The CDR3 sequence is CASSRSSGRALGETQYF. The CDR3, as DNA: TGTGCCAGCAGCCGGTCTAGCGGGAGAGCCTTGGGGGAGACCCAGTACTTC.

The chain is built from TRBV5-6 and TRBJ1-6, with 7 bases matching TRBD1. CDR1 is SGHDT, CDR2 YYEEEE, per germline. CDR3 length: 15 residues. Trimming at V came to 1 base and at J to 6 bases, leaving 4 bases not matched to a gene. The CDR3 reads CASSLRRGGNSPLHF. CDR3 nucleotide sequence: TGTGCCAGCAGCTTGCGCAGGGGGGGTAATTCACCCCTCCACTTT.

The chain links TRBV11-2 to TRBJ2-3; D call uncertain. CDR3 length: 14 residues. The germline gives CDR1 SGHAT, CDR2 FQNNGV. The V gene lost 3 bases and the J gene lost 5 bases, with 12 bases spanning the gap. The DNA of the CDR3 is TGTGCCAGCAGCTTTCGTGTTTCCCAAGATACGCAGTATTTT. This translates into CASSFRVSQDTQYF.

The chain recombines TRBV6-1 with TRBJ1-2; D perhaps matches TRBD1 (5 bases). This CDR3 comprises 13 residues. Germline assignment: CDR1 MNHNS and CDR2 SASEGT. V gave up 5 bases and J gave up 2 bases, with 9 bases separating them. DNA of the CDR3: TGTGCCAGCAGTTTCGGGGCGAACTATGGCTACACCTTC. As protein: CASSFGANYGYTF.

The V call is TRBV7-2, the J call TRBJ2-7; D gene uncertain. The CDR3 extends over 12 amino acids. The germline V gene encodes CDR1 SGHTA and CDR2 FQGNSA. V dropped 5 bases and J dropped 2 bases, with 7 bases sitting between them. The CDR3 nucleotides are TGTGCCAGCAGCGATCCCCCCTACGAGCAGTACTTC. Its protein is CASSDPPYEQYF.

The chain carries TRBV21-1 and TRBJ2-5; TRBD2, the table's D call, was not compared with the DNA. TRBV21-1 is an annotated pseudogene. This CDR3 is 16 amino acids long. This CDR3 is CASSKVPGGRGETQYF. The CDR3 DNA is TGTGCCAGCAGCAAAGTACCAGGAGGAAGAGGTGAGACCCAGTACTTC.

The table lists this clone with a few counts. The rearrangement uses TRBV27 and TRBJ1-1; D is ambiguous. The CDR3 covers 13 residues. Trimming removed 5 bases at V and 3 bases at J, with 10 bases between. CDR1 is MNHEY, CDR2 SMNVEV, per germline (reference sequence). The chain's CDR3 is CASSRAGYTEAFF. The CDR3 nucleotides are TGTGCCAGCAGTCGAGCGGGTTACACTGAAGCTTTCTTT.

The chain has TRBV7-9 and TRBJ2-2; 8 bases agree with TRBD1. Germline V CDR1 and CDR2: SEHNR, FQNEAQ (reference sequence). After removal of 3 bases from V and 6 bases from J, the junction contained 3 bases not matched to a gene. The CDR3 has 14 residues. CDR3 coding DNA: TGTGCCAGCAGCTTCTACAGGGGGGCCGGGGAGCTGTTTTTT. Protein: CASSFYRGAGELFF.

V gene TRBV15 combines with J gene TRBJ1-4; 9 bases agree with TRBD1. Germline lookup yields CDR1 LNHNV and CDR2 YYDKDF (reference sequence). J was trimmed by 3 bases and V by 1 base; bases with no gene match: 3. The CDR3 is 16 amino acids. The CDR3 nucleotides read TGTGCCACCAGCAGAGTGGGACAGGGTCCTAATGAAAAACTGTTTTTT. It encodes CATSRVGQGPNEKLFF.